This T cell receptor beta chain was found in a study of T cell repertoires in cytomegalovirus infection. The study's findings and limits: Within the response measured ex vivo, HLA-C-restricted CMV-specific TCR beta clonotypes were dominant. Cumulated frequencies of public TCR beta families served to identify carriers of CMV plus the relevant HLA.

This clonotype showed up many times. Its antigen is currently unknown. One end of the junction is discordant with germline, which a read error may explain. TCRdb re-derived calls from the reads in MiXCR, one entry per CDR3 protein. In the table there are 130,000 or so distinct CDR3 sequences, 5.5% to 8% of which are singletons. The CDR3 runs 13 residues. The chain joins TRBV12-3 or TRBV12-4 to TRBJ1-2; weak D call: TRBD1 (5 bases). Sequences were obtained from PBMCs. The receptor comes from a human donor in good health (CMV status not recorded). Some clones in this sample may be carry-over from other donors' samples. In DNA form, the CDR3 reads TGTGCCAGCAGTTTAAGTATAACGATGGACACCATCTTC. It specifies CASSLSITMDTIF.